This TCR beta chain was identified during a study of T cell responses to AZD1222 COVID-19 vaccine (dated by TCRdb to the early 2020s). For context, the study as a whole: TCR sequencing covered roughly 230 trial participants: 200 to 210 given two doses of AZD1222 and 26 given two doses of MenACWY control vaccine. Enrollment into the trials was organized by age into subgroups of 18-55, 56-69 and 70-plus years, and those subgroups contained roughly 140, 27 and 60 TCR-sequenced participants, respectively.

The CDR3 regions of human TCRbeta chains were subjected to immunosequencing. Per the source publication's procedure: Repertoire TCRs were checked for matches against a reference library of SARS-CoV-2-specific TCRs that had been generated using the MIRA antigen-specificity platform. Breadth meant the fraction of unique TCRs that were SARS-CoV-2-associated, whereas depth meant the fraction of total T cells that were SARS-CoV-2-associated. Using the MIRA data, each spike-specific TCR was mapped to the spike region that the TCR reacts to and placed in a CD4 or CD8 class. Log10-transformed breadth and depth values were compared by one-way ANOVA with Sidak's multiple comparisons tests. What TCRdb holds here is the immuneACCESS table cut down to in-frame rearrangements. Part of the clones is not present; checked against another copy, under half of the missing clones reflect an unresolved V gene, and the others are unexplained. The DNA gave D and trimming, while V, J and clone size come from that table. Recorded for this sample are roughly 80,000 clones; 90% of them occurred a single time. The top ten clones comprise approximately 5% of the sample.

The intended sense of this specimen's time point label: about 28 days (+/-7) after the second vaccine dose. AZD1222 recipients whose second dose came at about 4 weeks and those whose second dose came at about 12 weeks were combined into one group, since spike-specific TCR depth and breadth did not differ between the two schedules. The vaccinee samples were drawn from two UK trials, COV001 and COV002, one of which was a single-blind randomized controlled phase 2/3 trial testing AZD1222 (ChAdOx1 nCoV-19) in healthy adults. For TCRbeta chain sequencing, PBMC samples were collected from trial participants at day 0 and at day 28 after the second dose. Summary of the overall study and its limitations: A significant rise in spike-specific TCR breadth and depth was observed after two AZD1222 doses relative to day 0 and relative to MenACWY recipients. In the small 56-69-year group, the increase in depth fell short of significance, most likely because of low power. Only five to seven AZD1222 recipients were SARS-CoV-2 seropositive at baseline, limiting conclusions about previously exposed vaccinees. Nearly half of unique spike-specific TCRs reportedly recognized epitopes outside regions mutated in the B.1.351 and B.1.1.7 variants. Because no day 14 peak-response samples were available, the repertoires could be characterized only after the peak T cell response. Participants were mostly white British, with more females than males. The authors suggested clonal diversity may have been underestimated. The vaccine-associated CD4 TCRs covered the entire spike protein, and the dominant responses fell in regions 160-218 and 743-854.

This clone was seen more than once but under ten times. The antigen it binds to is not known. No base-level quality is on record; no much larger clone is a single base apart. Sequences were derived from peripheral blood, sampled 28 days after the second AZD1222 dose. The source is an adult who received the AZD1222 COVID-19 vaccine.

The CDR3 here reads CASSLGLYNEQFF. The DNA sequence follows: TGTGCCAGCAGCTTAGGACTCTACAATGAGCAGTTCTTC. Recombination linked TRBV7-3 to TRBJ2-1; a weak D assignment points to TRBD2 (5 bases agree). The CDR1 and CDR2 encoded by the germline V gene are SGHTA and FQGTGA. V is pared back by 2 bases and J by 3 bases, with 5 bases lying between the germline termini. Including the terminal cysteine and phenylalanine, the CDR3 comprises 13 residues. The sequence is cut down to CDR3 DNA, 39 bases in frame from base 1.